This TCR beta chain was found in a study of beta chain features in type 1 diabetes. This clone was seen a few times. The antigen is not known. Per the germline V gene, CDR1 is SGHTA and CDR2 is FQGNSA. The junction had 6 bases not matched to a gene; V was cut back by 8 bases and J by 7 bases. This CDR3 region has 13 residues. Every isolated RNA sample was fully reverse transcribed, so sequencing captured expressed TCRB transcripts. The table came from immunoSEQ multiplex PCR; TCRdb's copy has only in-frame clones and leaves some out. Among some 150,000 clones listed, more than 10% were seen once. Study-wide results and caveats: Shorter TCRB CDR3s, moderately but significantly so, marked every one of the four CD4+ subsets in Type 1 diabetes patients.

J is TRBJ2-1 and V is TRBV7-2, with 9 bases aligning to TRBD1. The specimen sequenced was central memory CD4+ T cells from blood. This receptor was taken from a man younger than 35 with type 1 diabetes. The CDR3 bases are TGTGCCAGCGGGACAGGGTATCAAAATGAGCAGTTCTTC. This sequence encodes CASGTGYQNEQFF.